The 5 T cell receptor beta chains in this list originate from one sample, sequenced in a study of cytomegalovirus exposure and HLA in healthy donors. Some clones are missing from TCRdb's copy, which holds only in-frame ones; the method was immunoSEQ multiplex PCR. Among approximately 60,000 clones, 90% were seen once, and the ten largest hold roughly 3%. The sequenced sample consisted of PBMCs. The origin of the receptors is a man aged 18 to 29 in good health and CMV-seronegative.

The chain is built from TRBV7-2 and TRBJ2-5, with TRBD1 matching 11 bases. CDR3 length: 14 residues. J was trimmed by 4 bases and V by 6 bases; bases with no gene match: 4. Germline V gene sequence: CDR1 SGHTA, CDR2 FQGNSA. CDR3 loop: CASRRTGGAETQYF. The CDR3 DNA follows: TGTGCCAGCAGAAGGACAGGGGGCGCAGAGACCCAGTACTTC.

This chain connects TRBV6-6 to TRBJ1-5; 9 positions agree with TRBD1. V lost 0 bases, J lost 7 bases, and 4 bases stayed unmatched. Germline V lookup: CDR1 MNHNY, CDR2 SVGAGI (reference sequence). This CDR3 region has 15 residues. The CDR3 DNA reads TGTGCCAGCAGTTACTCATGGACAGGGGCACAGCCCCAGCATTTT. It encodes CASSYSWTGAQPQHF.

The rearrangement links TRBV27 to TRBJ2-5; no clear D. Trimming pared 2 bases from V and 4 bases from J, leaving 2 bases between. The CDR3 loop spans 11 amino acids. The germline V gene has CDR1 MNHEY and CDR2 SMNVEV (reference sequence). This CDR3 reads CASSLRETQYF. In DNA, the CDR3 is TGTGCCAGCAGTTTACGAGAGACCCAGTACTTC.

This rearrangement joins TRBV29-1 to TRBJ2-7; D is perhaps TRBD2 (6 bases). This CDR3 has 11 amino acids. V lost 6 bases and J lost 4, with 10 bases in between. CDR1 and CDR2 (germline): SQVTM, ANQGSEA. DNA for the CDR3: TGCAGCGTCCCGGAGGGATACGAGCAGTACTTC. Translation: CSVPEGYEQYF.

This chain uses TRBV5-1 with TRBJ1-2; D is ambiguous. The CDR3 contains 13 residues. V was trimmed by 0 bases and J by 3 bases, leaving 6 bases between them. Germline V gene sequence: CDR1 SGHRS, CDR2 YFSETQ. The DNA of the CDR3 is TGCGCCAGCAGCTTGGGGAGGGACTATGGCTACACCTTC. Its translation: CASSLGRDYGYTF.